These T cell receptor beta chains were read from a single sample in a study of OX40 agonist ivuxolimab in advanced cancers. Here immunoSEQ multiplex PCR was the method, and the copy in TCRdb shows in-frame clones only, minus some. The sample contains nearly 70,000 clones, about 83% of which appear only once. Sequencing used CD4+ or CD8+ T cells sorted from blood, obtained in a trial of the OX40 agonist ivuxolimab. These receptors were collected from an adult with an advanced solid tumor such as melanoma, head and neck, liver or kidney cancer. CDR3s include the opening cysteine and the closing phenylalanine or tryptophan. Each record gives: J gene, V gene, clone size, D gene, CDR3 protein, CDR3 DNA. The D gene is left open where the match is weak. The size of a clone is reported for some rows only, either as once, few or many, or as a class for expanded clones.

j_call: TRBJ1-2
v_call: TRBV5-4
clone_size: few
d_call: -
cdr3_aa: CASSLYYGYTF
cdr3_nt: TGTGCCAGCAGCTTGTACTATGGCTACACCTTC

j_call: TRBJ2-2
v_call: TRBV5-4
clone_size: -
d_call: -
cdr3_aa: CASSPTGANTGELFF
cdr3_nt: TGTGCCAGCAGCCCCACCGGTGCGAACACCGGGGAGCTGTTTTTT

j_call: TRBJ2-2
v_call: TRBV7-2
clone_size: few
d_call: -
cdr3_aa: CASSFPGGGGDTGELFF
cdr3_nt: TGTGCCAGCAGCTTTCCAGGCGGAGGGGGGGACACCGGGGAGCTGTTTTTT

j_call: TRBJ2-3
v_call: TRBV5-6
clone_size: -
d_call: -
cdr3_aa: CASSLAGTDTQYF
cdr3_nt: TGTGCCAGCAGCTTGGCGGGCACAGATACGCAGTATTTT

j_call: TRBJ2-3
v_call: TRBV6-6
clone_size: -
d_call: -
cdr3_aa: CASSYGRGNTDTQYF
cdr3_nt: TGTGCCAGCAGTTACGGCAGGGGAAACACAGATACGCAGTATTTT

j_call: TRBJ1-2
v_call: TRBV19
clone_size: -
d_call: -
cdr3_aa: CASSIFLSRAGANYGYTF
cdr3_nt: TGTGCCAGTAGTATTTTCCTCTCTAGGGCTGGAGCTAACTATGGCTACACCTTC

j_call: TRBJ1-3
v_call: TRBV6-6
clone_size: -
d_call: TRBD1
cdr3_aa: CASSYDRGRNTIYF
cdr3_nt: TGTGCCAGCAGTTACGACAGGGGTAGAAACACCATATATTTT

j_call: TRBJ1-5
v_call: TRBV30
clone_size: once
d_call: TRBD1
cdr3_aa: CAWSFSTGGNQPQHF
cdr3_nt: TGTGCCTGGAGTTTCTCGACAGGGGGCAATCAGCCCCAGCATTTT

j_call: TRBJ2-7
v_call: TRBV13
clone_size: once
d_call: TRBD1
cdr3_aa: CASSRDRGEREQYF
cdr3_nt: TGTGCCAGCAGCCGGGACAGGGGAGAACGCGAGCAGTACTTC

j_call: TRBJ1-5
v_call: TRBV2
clone_size: many
d_call: -
cdr3_aa: CASSRDSNQPQHF
cdr3_nt: TGTGCCAGCAGTAGAGATAGCAATCAGCCCCAGCATTTT

j_call: TRBJ1-3
v_call: TRBV10-3
clone_size: -
d_call: -
cdr3_aa: CAISESVLGGSGNTIYF
cdr3_nt: TGTGCCATCAGTGAGTCGGTATTGGGGGGATCTGGAAACACCATATATTTT

j_call: TRBJ1-3
v_call: TRBV6-5
clone_size: -
d_call: -
cdr3_aa: CASSYFGQFGNTIYF
cdr3_nt: TGTGCCAGCAGTTACTTCGGCCAGTTCGGAAACACCATATATTTT

j_call: TRBJ1-5
v_call: TRBV27
clone_size: -
d_call: -
cdr3_aa: CASSSRKVVNQPQHF
cdr3_nt: TGTGCCAGCAGTTCGCGAAAGGTGGTCAATCAGCCCCAGCATTTT

j_call: TRBJ2-1
v_call: TRBV19
clone_size: once
d_call: TRBD1
cdr3_aa: CASAPGQGAVEQFF
cdr3_nt: TGTGCCAGTGCTCCAGGACAGGGGGCTGTCGAGCAGTTCTTC

j_call: TRBJ1-4
v_call: TRBV7-9
clone_size: -
d_call: -
cdr3_aa: CASSSRQVNEKLFF
cdr3_nt: TGTGCCAGCAGCTCAAGACAGGTTAATGAAAAACTGTTTTTT

j_call: TRBJ2-7
v_call: TRBV6-6
clone_size: -
d_call: TRBD2
cdr3_aa: CASSYSQRGPTYEQYF
cdr3_nt: TGTGCCAGCAGTTACTCCCAGCGGGGCCCCACCTACGAGCAGTACTTC

j_call: TRBJ2-7
v_call: TRBV7-8
clone_size: few
d_call: -
cdr3_aa: CASSLATRGAHEQYF
cdr3_nt: TGTGCCAGCAGCTTAGCGACCCGGGGCGCCCACGAGCAGTACTTC

j_call: TRBJ1-3
v_call: TRBV4-1
clone_size: -
d_call: TRBD1
cdr3_aa: CASSQGQGANTFSGNTIYF
cdr3_nt: TGCGCCAGCAGCCAAGGACAGGGGGCCAACACGTTCTCTGGAAACACCATATATTTT

j_call: TRBJ1-1
v_call: TRBV7-6
clone_size: -
d_call: -
cdr3_aa: CASSTKSTATAFF
cdr3_nt: TGTGCCAGCAGCACAAAATCGACGGCAACGGCTTTCTTT

j_call: TRBJ1-2
v_call: TRBV5-1
clone_size: few
d_call: -
cdr3_aa: CASSLAGYGYTF
cdr3_nt: TGCGCCAGCAGCTTGGCTGGCTATGGCTACACCTTC

j_call: TRBJ2-1
v_call: TRBV5-4
clone_size: -
d_call: TRBD2
cdr3_aa: CASSLALAGRYNEQFF
cdr3_nt: TGTGCCAGCAGCTTAGCTCTAGCGGGGCGATACAATGAGCAGTTCTTC

j_call: TRBJ1-3
v_call: TRBV6-6
clone_size: -
d_call: TRBD1
cdr3_aa: CASSYSAGQGNTIYF
cdr3_nt: TGTGCCAGCAGTTACTCGGCGGGACAGGGAAACACCATATATTTT

j_call: TRBJ2-3
v_call: TRBV11-2
clone_size: -
d_call: -
cdr3_aa: CASSGDRAVRDTQYF
cdr3_nt: TGTGCCAGCAGCGGGGATCGGGCAGTGAGAGATACGCAGTATTTT

j_call: TRBJ2-7
v_call: TRBV2
clone_size: -
d_call: TRBD1
cdr3_aa: CASRAGTGF
cdr3_nt: TGTGCCAGCAGAGCCGGGACAGGGTTC

j_call: TRBJ2-7
v_call: TRBV6-1
clone_size: -
d_call: TRBD1
cdr3_aa: CASSGDRGLGEQYF
cdr3_nt: TGTGCCAGCAGTGGGGACAGGGGGCTTGGGGAGCAGTACTTC

j_call: TRBJ2-5
v_call: TRBV5-1
clone_size: -
d_call: -
cdr3_aa: CASSPDGVGETQYF
cdr3_nt: TGCGCCAGCAGCCCGGACGGGGTGGGGGAGACCCAGTACTTC

j_call: TRBJ1-6
v_call: TRBV21-1
clone_size: few
d_call: -
cdr3_aa: CASSKEGGSLHVSPLHF
cdr3_nt: TGTGCCAGCAGCAAAGAAGGCGGATCCCTCCACGTTTCACCCCTCCACTTT

j_call: TRBJ1-5
v_call: TRBV6-5
clone_size: few
d_call: -
cdr3_aa: CASSSQGGGNQPQHF
cdr3_nt: TGTGCCAGCAGTTCACAGGGAGGGGGCAATCAGCCCCAGCATTTT

j_call: TRBJ1-4
v_call: TRBV5-1
clone_size: -
d_call: TRBD1
cdr3_aa: CASSLAPGTGISDNEKLFF
cdr3_nt: TGCGCCAGCAGCTTGGCCCCTGGGACAGGGATTTCGGATAATGAAAAACTGTTTTTT

j_call: TRBJ1-6
v_call: TRBV14
clone_size: -
d_call: -
cdr3_aa: CASSQGPWNGSPLHF
cdr3_nt: TGTGCCAGCAGCCAAGGCCCGTGGAACGGGTCACCCCTCCACTTT

j_call: TRBJ2-5
v_call: TRBV29-1
clone_size: -
d_call: -
cdr3_aa: CSVGTAGAQYF
cdr3_nt: TGCAGCGTTGGAACGGCCGGGGCCCAGTACTTC

j_call: TRBJ1-1
v_call: TRBV30
clone_size: few
d_call: -
cdr3_aa: CAWSVRLWGNQNTEAFF
cdr3_nt: TGTGCCTGGAGTGTACGTCTATGGGGAAACCAGAACACTGAAGCTTTCTTT

j_call: TRBJ1-1
v_call: TRBV18
clone_size: -
d_call: -
cdr3_aa: CASSPTGGGTEAFF
cdr3_nt: TGTGCCAGCTCACCCACGGGAGGGGGCACTGAAGCTTTCTTT

j_call: TRBJ1-2
v_call: TRBV5-1
clone_size: -
d_call: TRBD1
cdr3_aa: CASSLAHLPRTGPYGYTF
cdr3_nt: TGCGCCAGCAGCTTGGCTCACCTTCCCAGGACAGGGCCCTATGGCTACACCTTC

j_call: TRBJ1-1
v_call: TRBV5-1
clone_size: once
d_call: -
cdr3_aa: CASSQNMNTEAFF
cdr3_nt: TGCGCCAGCAGCCAGAATATGAACACTGAAGCTTTCTTT

j_call: TRBJ2-5
v_call: TRBV5-6
clone_size: -
d_call: -
cdr3_aa: CASSQRQTVQETQYF
cdr3_nt: TGTGCCAGCAGCCAACGTCAGACAGTTCAAGAGACCCAGTACTTC

j_call: TRBJ2-1
v_call: TRBV5-1
clone_size: few
d_call: -
cdr3_aa: CASSWALTGDEFF
cdr3_nt: TGCGCCAGCAGCTGGGCATTAACAGGCGACGAGTTCTTC

j_call: TRBJ1-4
v_call: TRBV6-6
clone_size: -
d_call: TRBD1
cdr3_aa: CASSLQGATNEKLFF
cdr3_nt: TGTGCCAGCAGTCTCCAGGGGGCAACTAATGAAAAACTGTTTTTT

j_call: TRBJ1-1
v_call: TRBV7-9
clone_size: -
d_call: -
cdr3_aa: CAGVAGNANTEAFF
cdr3_nt: TGTGCCGGTGTCGCGGGAAACGCCAACACTGAAGCTTTCTTT

j_call: TRBJ2-7
v_call: TRBV9
clone_size: -
d_call: -
cdr3_aa: CASSVAQEPYEQYF
cdr3_nt: TGTGCCAGCAGCGTAGCACAGGAGCCCTACGAGCAGTACTTC